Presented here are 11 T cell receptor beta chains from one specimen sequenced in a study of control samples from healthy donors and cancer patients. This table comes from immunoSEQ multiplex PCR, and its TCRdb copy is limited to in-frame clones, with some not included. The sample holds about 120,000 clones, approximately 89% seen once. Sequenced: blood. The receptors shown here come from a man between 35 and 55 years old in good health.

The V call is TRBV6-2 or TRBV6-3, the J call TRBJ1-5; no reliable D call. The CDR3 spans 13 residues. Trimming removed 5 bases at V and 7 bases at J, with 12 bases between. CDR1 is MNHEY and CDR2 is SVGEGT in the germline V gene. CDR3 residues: CASSADRRQPQHF. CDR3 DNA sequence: TGTGCCAGCAGTGCCGACCGGAGACAGCCCCAGCATTTT.

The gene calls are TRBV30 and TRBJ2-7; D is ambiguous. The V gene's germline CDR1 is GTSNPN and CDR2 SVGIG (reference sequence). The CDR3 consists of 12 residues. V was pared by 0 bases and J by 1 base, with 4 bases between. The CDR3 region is CAWSVLSYEQYF. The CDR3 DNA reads TGTGCCTGGAGTGTTTTGTCCTACGAGCAGTACTTC.

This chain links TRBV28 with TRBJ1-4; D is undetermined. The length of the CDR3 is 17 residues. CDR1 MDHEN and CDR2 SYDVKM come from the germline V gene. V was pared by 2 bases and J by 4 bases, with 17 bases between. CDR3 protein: CASSLEEGRANNEKLFF. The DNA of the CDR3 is TGTGCCAGCAGTTTAGAGGAGGGCCGAGCTAATAATGAAAAACTGTTTTTT.

The CDR3 sequence: CASSSAGAGNTIYF. CDR3 nucleotides: TGTGCCAGCAGCTCTGCAGGGGCTGGAAACACCATATATTTT. J is TRBJ1-3 and V is TRBV5-8, with D maybe TRBD1 (6 bases). Looked up from germline, CDR1 is SGHTS and CDR2 is YDEGEE. V dropped 3 bases and J dropped 2 bases, with 9 bases sitting between them. This CDR3 region has 14 residues.

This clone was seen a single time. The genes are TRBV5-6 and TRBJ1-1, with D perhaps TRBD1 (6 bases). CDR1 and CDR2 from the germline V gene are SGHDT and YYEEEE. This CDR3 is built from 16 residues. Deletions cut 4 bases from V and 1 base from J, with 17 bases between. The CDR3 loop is CASSLRTVGPNTEAFF. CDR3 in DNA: TGTGCCAGCAGCCTCAGGACAGTGGGCCCGAACACTGAAGCTTTCTTT. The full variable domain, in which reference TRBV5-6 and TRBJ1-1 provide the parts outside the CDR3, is DAGVTQSPTHLIKTRGQQVTLRCSPKSGHDTVSWYQQALGQGPQFIFQYYEEEERQRGNFPDRFSGHQFPNYSSELNVNALLLGDSALYLCASSLRTVGPNTEAFFGQGTRLTVV.

The CDR3 loop reads CASSETGGHTIYF. CDR3 sequence (DNA): TGTGCCAGCTCCGAGACAGGGGGCCACACCATATATTTT. The chain couples TRBV7-3 to TRBJ1-3, with 10 bases lining up with TRBD1. CDR3 length: 13 residues. The junction had 6 bases not matched to a gene; V was cut back by 8 bases and J by 8 bases. Germline-derived CDR1 and CDR2 are SGHTA and FQGTGA. Variable domain in full (rest from reference TRBV7-3 and TRBJ1-3): GAGVSQTPSNKVTEKGKYVELRCDPISGHTALYWYRQSLGQGPEFLIYFQGTGAADDSGLPNDRFFAVRPEGSVSTLKIQRTERGDSAVYLCASSETGGHTIYFGEGSWLTVV.

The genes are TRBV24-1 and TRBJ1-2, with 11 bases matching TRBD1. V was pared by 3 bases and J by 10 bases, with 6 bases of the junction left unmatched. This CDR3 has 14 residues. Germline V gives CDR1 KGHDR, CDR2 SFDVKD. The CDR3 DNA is TGTGCCACCAGTGATCCGGGACAGGGGGAAGACTACACCTTC. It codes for CATSDPGQGEDYTF.

This chain's CDR3 is CASSRDTGETQYF. Here the CDR3 DNA reads TGTGCCAGCAGTCGGGACACGGGAGAGACCCAGTACTTC. The gene calls are TRBV6-4 and TRBJ2-5, with D tentatively TRBD1 (6 bases). CDR1 is MRHNA and CDR2 is SNTAGT in the germline V gene. The V end lost 5 bases, the J end lost 4 bases, and 11 bases lay between the germline ends. This CDR3 comprises 13 residues.

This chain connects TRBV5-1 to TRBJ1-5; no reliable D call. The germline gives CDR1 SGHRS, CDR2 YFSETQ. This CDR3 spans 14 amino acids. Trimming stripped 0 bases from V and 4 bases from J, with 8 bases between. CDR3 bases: TGCGCCAGCAGCTTGGACTTCCGGAATCAGCCCCAGCATTTT. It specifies CASSLDFRNQPQHF.

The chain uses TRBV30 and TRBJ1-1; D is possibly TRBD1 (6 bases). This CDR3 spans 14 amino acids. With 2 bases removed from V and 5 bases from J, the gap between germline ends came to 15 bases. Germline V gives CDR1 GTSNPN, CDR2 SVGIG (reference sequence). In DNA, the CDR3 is TGTGCCTGGAGTTCCCTCCGGGGGGCTACTGAAGCTTTCTTT. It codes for CAWSSLRGATEAFF.

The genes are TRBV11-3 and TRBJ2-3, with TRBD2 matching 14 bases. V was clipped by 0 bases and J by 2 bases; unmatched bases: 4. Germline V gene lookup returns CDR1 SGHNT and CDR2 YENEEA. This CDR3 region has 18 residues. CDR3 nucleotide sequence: TGTGCCAGCAGCTTAGAGAAGGGACTAGCGGGGGACACAGATACGCAGTATTTT. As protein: CASSLEKGLAGDTDTQYF.